A single TCR beta chain is shown here with its context. The antigen is unknown. This record belongs to a study of T cell responses to AZD1222 COVID-19 vaccine. Overall study: The study pooled second doses at about 4 or about 12 weeks.

Unmatched junction bases numbered 12, after V lost 8 bases and J lost 6 bases. Germline lookup yields CDR1 MDHEN and CDR2 SYDVKM. The CDR3 extends over 14 amino acids. Broader study findings: Spike-specific TCR breadth and depth grew following two AZD1222 doses.

The data were produced by immunoSEQ multiplex PCR, yet TCRdb's version contains in-frame clones alone and is incomplete. The top ten clones hold roughly 5.2% of a sample with 110,000 or so clones, about 90% of them seen once. The receptor was isolated from an adult in good health. Here the sequenced sample was peripheral blood, taken on day 0 of AZD1222 vaccination. The chain uses TRBV28 and TRBJ2-7; 8 bases match TRBD1. CDR3: CASLGQGESGEQYF. The DNA of the CDR3 is TGTGCCAGCCTCGGACAGGGTGAATCGGGCGAGCAGTACTTC.